The clone carrying this T cell receptor beta chain was seen more than once but under ten times. The antigen remains undetermined. These data belong to a study of CD8 T cell repertoires and HIV-1 epitope variants. Clones were sequenced by immunoSEQ multiplex PCR, and TCRdb holds only the in-frame ones, with some missing. The profile shows fewer than 5,500 clones, more than 60% of them singletons. CDR1 and CDR2 (germline): SQVTM, ANQGSEA. The germline V and J ends were trimmed by 1 base and 4 bases, with 10 bases remaining between them. The CDR3 has 13 residues. Sample: cultured CD8+ T cells derived from PBMCs. The V and J genes are TRBV29-1 and TRBJ2-5; D not certain. This sequence originates from a male donor with HIV. CDR3 residues: CSVEAPGVETQYF. The CDR3 bases are TGCAGCGTTGAAGCCCCTGGGGTAGAGACCCAGTACTTC.